A selection of T cell receptor beta chains follows, all from one sample in a study of metastatic and nonmetastatic thyroid tumors. TCRdb re-called clones via MiXCR from the PCR reads. Among 30,000 to 35,000 clones listed, roughly a third were seen once. Specimen: tumor tissue. All receptors come from a female donor with papillary thyroid cancer or a benign thyroid nodule (not recorded which). Some clones in this sample may be carry-over from other donors' samples. The CDR3 runs from the conserved cysteine through the conserved F or W. The order of the fields is D gene, clone size, J gene, V gene, CDR3 DNA, CDR3 protein. D genes are given only for firm matches. Only some rows state a clone size, as once, few, many or a class for expanded clones.

- | few | TRBJ1-5 | TRBV15 | TGTGCCACCAGCGAGGGAGGCGGAGCGGGTGATCAGCCCCAGCATTTT | CATSEGGGAGDQPQHF
- | few | TRBJ1-2 | TRBV4-3 | TGCGCCAGCAGCCAATTACGGGGAGTCTATGGCTACACCTTC | CASSQLRGVYGYTF
TRBD1 | few | TRBJ1-2 | TRBV19 | TGTGCCAGTAGTATTACAGGGGTCGAGGATGGCTACACCTTC | CASSITGVEDGYTF
- | few | TRBJ2-7 | TRBV20-1 | TGCAGTGCCGGGTACATGGAAGGATTTAACGAGCAGTACTTC | CSAGYMEGFNEQYF
- | - | TRBJ1-2 | TRBV7-2 | TGTGCCAGCAGCCCCCAGGGGAGCAACTATGGCTACACCTTC | CASSPQGSNYGYTF
TRBD2 | few | TRBJ2-7 | TRBV28 | TGTGCCAGCAGACGTAGCGGGCTTGACTCCTACGAGCAGTACTTC | CASRRSGLDSYEQYF
- | few | TRBJ1-2 | TRBV12-5 | TGTGCTAGTGGTTTGGCGGTGAACTATGGCTACACCTTC | CASGLAVNYGYTF
- | few | TRBJ2-3 | TRBV11-2 | TGTGCCAGCAGCTATAGGGGGGACTTTTTCCGGACCGATACGCAGTATTTT | CASSYRGDFFRTDTQYF
- | few | TRBJ1-1 | TRBV6-2/TRBV6-3 | TGTGCCAGCAGTTACCCGGCTGAAAACACTGAAGCTTTCTTT | CASSYPAENTEAFF
- | few | TRBJ1-2 | TRBV14 | TGTGCCAGCAGCCATGGGGGACCGACTAACTATGGCTACACCTTC | CASSHGGPTNYGYTF
- | - | TRBJ2-3 | TRBV27 | TGTGCCAGCAGTTCGGGCGGGTGGGGGACAGATACGCAGTATTTT | CASSSGGWGTDTQYF
- | - | TRBJ2-7 | TRBV20-1 | TGCAGTGCCAAGGCGACAGGAACCTACGAGCAGTACTTC | CSAKATGTYEQYF
TRBD2 | - | TRBJ2-1 | TRBV20-1 | TGCAGTGCTTGGAATAGCGGGAGGGCAAGTGATGAGCAGTTCTTC | CSAWNSGRASDEQFF
- | many | TRBJ1-2 | TRBV6-2/TRBV6-3 | TGTGCCAGCAGTTCTTATAACTATGGCTACACCTTC | CASSSYNYGYTF
TRBD2 | - | TRBJ2-3 | TRBV3-1 | TGTGCCAGCAGCTCCGGACTAGCGGGGGGGCCGTCAGATACGCAGTATTTT | CASSSGLAGGPSDTQYF
TRBD2 | few | TRBJ2-3 | TRBV10-3 | TGTGCCATCACCCGGATGGGCACTAGCGGGGGCACAGATACGCAGTATTTT | CAITRMGTSGGTDTQYF
- | - | TRBJ2-7 | TRBV2 | TGTGCCAGCAGTGCGGCCCAGCTGGTGCCGACCTACGAGCAGTACTTC | CASSAAQLVPTYEQYF
TRBD2 | few | TRBJ2-3 | TRBV6-5 | TGTGCCAGCGGGGGACTAGCGGGAGGCGGAGGCACAGATACGCAGTATTTT | CASGGLAGGGGTDTQYF
TRBD1 | few | TRBJ1-1 | TRBV6-1 | TGTGCCAGCCAACGGGACAGGGCTTATACTGAAGCTTTCTTT | CASQRDRAYTEAFF
TRBD2 | - | TRBJ2-7 | TRBV12-3/TRBV12-4 | TGTGCCAGCAGCACCCATTGGGGCGGGAGGGCCTACGAGCAGTACTTC | CASSTHWGGRAYEQYF
TRBD1 | - | TRBJ2-5 | TRBV6-5 | TGTGCCAGCAGTTACACCCGACAGGGGAAAGAGACCCAGTACTTC | CASSYTRQGKETQYF
- | - | TRBJ2-7 | TRBV7-6 | TGTGCCAGCAGCTTAGAGGAGGTCTCCTACGAGCAGTACTTC | CASSLEEVSYEQYF
- | - | TRBJ1-1 | TRBV5-5 | TGTGCCAGCAGCTTGGACCTGAACACTGAAGCTTTCTTT | CASSLDLNTEAFF
TRBD2 | - | TRBJ2-3 | TRBV7-2 | TGTGCCAGCAGCTTTAGCGGGGGGGCCGTGGATACGCAGTATTTT | CASSFSGGAVDTQYF
- | few | TRBJ1-5 | TRBV15 | TGTGCCACCAGCAGAGGGGGGCCACTAAATCAGCCCCAGCATTTT | CATSRGGPLNQPQHF
TRBD2 | - | TRBJ2-3 | TRBV20-1 | TGCAGTGCTAGAGACCTAGCGGGAGCGGTAGATACGCAGTATTTT | CSARDLAGAVDTQYF
TRBD2 | - | TRBJ2-7 | TRBV6-5 | TGTGCCAGCAGTTACGAGACTAGCGGGACGAACGAGCAGTACTTC | CASSYETSGTNEQYF
- | - | TRBJ2-1 | TRBV6-2/TRBV6-3 | TGTGCCAGCAGTTACGATGGCTCCAAGAATGAGCAGTTCTTC | CASSYDGSKNEQFF
TRBD1 | - | TRBJ2-6 | TRBV6-1 | TGTGCCAGCAGAACAGGGGCCGGCGGGTCCAACGTCCTGACTTTC | CASRTGAGGSNVLTF
- | - | TRBJ1-5 | TRBV19 | TGTGCCAGTAGTACCCCTGTGCATCAGCCCCAGCATTTT | CASSTPVHQPQHF
- | few | TRBJ1-6 | TRBV7-9 | TGTGCCAGCAGCTCAATCGCGGGTGGGCTATCACCCCTCCACTTT | CASSSIAGGLSPLHF
- | few | TRBJ2-7 | TRBV20-1 | TGCAGTGCTAGAGACCACTTACTAGGATCCTACGAGCAGTACTTC | CSARDHLLGSYEQYF
TRBD2 | - | TRBJ2-5 | TRBV20-1 | TGCAGTGCTAGAGATGCCTCCGATAGGGTAGCGGGGCCTCTTCAAGAGACCCAGTACTTC | CSARDASDRVAGPLQETQYF
- | - | TRBJ2-2 | TRBV7-9 | TGTGCCAGCAGCTTTTCAGGCGGGGAGCTGTTTTTT | CASSFSGGELFF
- | few | TRBJ1-1 | TRBV12-3/TRBV12-4 | TGTGCCAGCAGTTTGGGCCCACACGAAGCTTTCTTT | CASSLGPHEAFF
- | few | TRBJ1-1 | TRBV28 | TGTGCCAGCAGTTTAAGAGGGGCAACTGGGATGAACACTGAAGCTTTCTTT | CASSLRGATGMNTEAFF
- | few | TRBJ1-3 | TRBV6-1 | TGTGCCAGCGGGAACAGGGTAGACACCATATATTTT | CASGNRVDTIYF
TRBD1 | - | TRBJ2-1 | TRBV20-1 | TGCAGTGCTAGACTTACCGGGACAGCAAATGAGCAGTTCTTC | CSARLTGTANEQFF
TRBD1 | few | TRBJ2-7 | TRBV10-1 | TGCGCCAGCAGTGAGTCAGGGACAGGGGGCTTTGAGCAGTACTTC | CASSESGTGGFEQYF
- | - | TRBJ2-1 | TRBV27 | TGTGCCAGCAGTTTGGGGCAGGGAGGAGAGCAGTTCTTC | CASSLGQGGEQFF
TRBD2 | - | TRBJ2-6 | TRBV4-2 | TGTGCCAGCAGCCAAGATCCGCTAGCGGGGTCCTCTGGGGCCAACGTCCTGACTTTC | CASSQDPLAGSSGANVLTF
TRBD1 | - | TRBJ2-7 | TRBV28 | TGTGCCAGCTTAGGACAGGTGATGTTTGGCGACGAGCAGTACTTC | CASLGQVMFGDEQYF
- | - | TRBJ2-2 | TRBV5-1 | TGCGCCAGCAAGACCGGGACACTAGCCCTCACCGGGGAGCTGTTTTTT | CASKTGTLALTGELFF
- | few | TRBJ1-1 | TRBV12-3/TRBV12-4 | TGTGCCAGCAGCCCGGACGGGAACACTGAAGCTTTCTTT | CASSPDGNTEAFF
- | - | TRBJ2-7 | TRBV6-2/TRBV6-3 | TGTGCCAGCAGTTACGCTAAAGGGGAGCAGTACTTC | CASSYAKGEQYF
- | - | TRBJ2-7 | TRBV12-3/TRBV12-4 | TGTGCCAGCAGCTCCCCGCTAGGGCTGGGATCTTCCTACGAGCAGTACTTC | CASSSPLGLGSSYEQYF
- | - | TRBJ1-6 | TRBV6-1 | TGTGCCAGCACGAGGGTCAGGGGTAATTCACCCCTCCACTTT | CASTRVRGNSPLHF
TRBD2 | - | TRBJ2-1 | TRBV2 | TGTGCCAGCAACCGGGAGGGGTATGAGCAGTTCTTC | CASNREGYEQFF
TRBD1 | medium-sized | TRBJ2-3 | TRBV5-1 | TGCGCCAGCAGGGGGACAGGCCTTTACGTCGATACGCAGTATTTT | CASRGTGLYVDTQYF
TRBD1 | - | TRBJ1-6 | TRBV11-2 | TGTGCCAGCAGCCCACAGGGGCTCTATAATTCACCCCTCCACTTT | CASSPQGLYNSPLHF
TRBD2 | few | TRBJ2-5 | TRBV6-5 | TGTGCCAGCAGTTTACTAGCGGAGGGGAGAGGGACCCAGTACTTC | CASSLLAEGRGTQYF
- | few | TRBJ2-2 | TRBV12-3/TRBV12-4 | TGTGCCAGCAGTTTCCTCGGGGAGCTGTTTTTT | CASSFLGELFF
- | large | TRBJ2-6 | TRBV12-3/TRBV12-4 | TGTGCCAGCAGTCCGTCCCCTGGGGCCAACGTCCTGACTTTC | CASSPSPGANVLTF
- | - | TRBJ1-5 | TRBV27 | TGTGCCAGCAGATCCGACGGTTATCAGCCCCAGCATTTT | CASRSDGYQPQHF
- | few | TRBJ1-3 | TRBV6-1 | TGTGCCAGCAGCCGCCGGGGGCCCAGAAACACCATATATTTT | CASSRRGPRNTIYF
- | - | TRBJ1-5 | TRBV7-2 | TGTGCCAGCAGCCCATCCGTGGCACGCGGCCAGCCCCAGCATTTT | CASSPSVARGQPQHF
- | - | TRBJ1-6 | TRBV7-8 | TGTGCCAGCAGCTTAGACATGTTGTATAATTCACCCCTCCACTTT | CASSLDMLYNSPLHF
- | few | TRBJ2-3 | TRBV7-8 | TGTGCCAGCTGGACTGTCAGCACAGATACGCAGTATTTT | CASWTVSTDTQYF
TRBD2 | - | TRBJ2-1 | TRBV5-4 | TGTGCCAGCAGCTTGTGGCTAGCGGGTTCCTACAATGAGCAGTTCTTC | CASSLWLAGSYNEQFF